The 18 T cell receptor beta chains in this list originate from one sample, sequenced in a study of cytomegalovirus exposure and HLA in healthy donors. The PCR contained 60 Vbeta and 13 Jbeta primers. TCRdb's table, derived via immunoSEQ multiplex PCR, lists solely in-frame clones and lacks some. The sample shows about 160,000 clones, 84% of them seen only once. The sample was PBMCs. The receptors were gathered from a man aged 30 to 39 in good health and CMV-seronegative.

J is TRBJ1-5 and V is TRBV30, with D unclear. Trimming pared 0 bases from V and 2 bases from J, leaving 11 bases between. Germline values: CDR1 GTSNPN, CDR2 SVGIG (reference sequence). The CDR3 runs to 15 residues. CDR3 region: CAWSVGGGGNQPQHF. CDR3 DNA sequence: TGTGCCTGGAGTGTAGGCGGAGGCGGCAATCAGCCCCAGCATTTT. The full variable domain, its missing parts supplied by reference TRBV30 and TRBJ1-5, is SQTIHQWPATLVQPVGSPLSLECTVEGTSNPNLYWYRQAAGRGLQLLFYSVGIGQISSEVPQNLSASRPQDRQFILSSKKLLLSDSGFYLCAWSVGGGGNQPQHFGDGTRLSIL.

V is TRBV5-1 and J is TRBJ2-3; 8 bases match TRBD2. Germline V gene data show CDR1 as SGHRS and CDR2 as YFSETQ. V was pared by 0 bases and J by 0 bases, with 6 bases of the junction left unmatched. CDR3 length: 17 amino acids. The CDR3 DNA is TGCGCCAGCAGCTTGGCCATACTAGCGGATAGCACAGATACGCAGTATTTT. Its protein is CASSLAILADSTDTQYF.

The chain links TRBV5-4 to TRBJ1-2; 9 bases fit TRBD1. The germline CDR1 and CDR2 sequences are SGHNT and YYREEE (reference sequence). This CDR3 has 17 amino acids. V lost 7 bases to trimming and J lost 7 bases; unmatched junction nucleotides: 20. Written as DNA, the CDR3 is TGTGCCAGCCAAGGAGGGGACAGGGTAGTTTTAAATTGTGGCTACACCTTC. The encoded protein is CASQGGDRVVLNCGYTF.

The J gene is TRBJ2-7, the V gene TRBV11-2; possibly TRBD2 for D (6 bases). Per germline, CDR1 SGHAT and CDR2 FQNNGV. V was cut by 4 bases and J by 4 bases, with 14 bases left in between. The length of the CDR3 is 14 residues. In DNA form, the CDR3 reads TGTGCCAGCAGCTACCGCGGGGCCGGGTACGAGCAGTACTTC. It is translated as CASSYRGAGYEQYF.

This chain uses TRBV19 with TRBJ1-5; a weak D match, TRBD1 (5 bases). Trimming pared 2 bases from V and 0 bases from J, leaving 14 bases between. Per germline, CDR1 LNHDA and CDR2 SQIVND (reference sequence). CDR3 size: 17 residues. CDR3 sequence: CASSISGAVYSNQPQHF. CDR3 coding DNA: TGTGCCAGTAGTATATCTGGGGCAGTTTATAGCAATCAGCCCCAGCATTTT.

The J gene is TRBJ2-5, the V gene TRBV29-1; 7 bases map to TRBD1. This CDR3 spans 12 amino acids. V was clipped by 6 bases and J by 4 bases; unmatched bases: 5. CDR1 is SQVTM, CDR2 ANQGSEA, per germline. The DNA for the CDR3 is TGCAGCGTAAGGACAGGTCGAGAGACCCAGTACTTC. Translation: CSVRTGRETQYF.

The chain is built from TRBV9 and TRBJ1-2, with a possible D match to TRBD1 (5 bases). The CDR3 is 18 amino acids. Trimming took 3 bases from V and 0 from J, leaving 21 bases between them. Germline CDR1 SGDLS, CDR2 YYNGEE. The CDR3 reads CASSAYPRGTETNYGYTF. The CDR3 DNA reads as TGTGCCAGCAGCGCCTACCCCCGCGGGACGGAAACTAACTATGGCTACACCTTC.

The chain joins TRBV6-5 to TRBJ1-5; D is ambiguous. Germline V gene data show CDR1 as MNHEY and CDR2 as SVGAGI. Trimming shortened V by 6 bases and J by 0 bases, and 12 bases separated the two germline ends. The CDR3 consists of 15 residues. The CDR3 DNA reads TGTGCCAGCAGCTCATGGGGAGTTAGCAATCAGCCCCAGCATTTT. It yields the protein CASSSWGVSNQPQHF.

The chain is built from TRBV2 and TRBJ1-5; 7 nucleotides line up with TRBD1. CDR3 size: 16 residues. V lost 6 bases to trimming and J lost 4 bases; unmatched junction nucleotides: 12. Germline assignment: CDR1 SNHLY and CDR2 FYNNEI. In DNA, the CDR3 is TGTGCCAGCAGGGGGGACAGAGCAATTTCGAATCAGCCCCAGCATTTT. This gives the protein CASRGDRAISNQPQHF.

J is TRBJ2-7 and V is TRBV5-4, with 11 bases fitting TRBD1. V shed 4 bases and J 5 bases; nucleotides not matched to a gene: 5. Looked up from germline, CDR1 is SGHNT and CDR2 is YYREEE (reference sequence). This CDR3 is built from 14 residues. The DNA for the CDR3 is TGTGCCAGCAGCACCGGACAGGGGGCAGACGAGCAGTACTTC. This translates into CASSTGQGADEQYF.

This sequence joins TRBV19 and TRBJ2-1; maybe TRBD2 (6 bases). In germline, CDR1 is LNHDA, CDR2 SQIVND (reference sequence). This CDR3 spans 16 amino acids. The V and J ends lost 5 bases and 2 bases respectively, with 16 bases between them. The CDR3 DNA follows: TGTGCCAGTAGTGGGATTAGCGGAACCCCCTACAATGAGCAGTTCTTC. Encoded protein: CASSGISGTPYNEQFF.

This chain joins TRBV27 and TRBJ2-5; TRBD2 agrees at 9 bases. Trimming cost V 5 bases and J 3 bases; bases outside gene matches: 28. CDR3 size: 22 residues. In germline, CDR1 is MNHEY, CDR2 SMNVEV (reference sequence). The CDR3 loop is CASSRLGLAGIPSDVPEETQYF. The CDR3 nucleotides are TGTGCCAGCAGTCGTTTGGGGCTAGCGGGAATACCTTCCGACGTTCCAGAAGAGACCCAGTACTTC.

The rearrangement uses TRBV7-8 and TRBJ1-1, with D tentatively TRBD1 (5 bases). The germline CDR1 and CDR2 sequences are SGHVS and FQNEAQ. Trimming pared 0 bases from V and 4 bases from J, leaving 12 bases between. The CDR3 consists of 15 residues. The CDR3 loop reads CASSLAGQGGTEAFF. CDR3 in DNA: TGTGCCAGCAGCTTAGCGGGTCAGGGCGGCACTGAAGCTTTCTTT.

This clone was found once. The rearrangement joins TRBV2 to TRBJ2-1; 14 nucleotides agree with TRBD2. Germline V gene lookup returns CDR1 SNHLY and CDR2 FYNNEI. CDR3 length: 15 residues. The V segment lost 6 bases and the J segment 7 bases; nucleotides outside the gene matches: 5. The CDR3 is CASSLTSGRVNEQFF. The CDR3 DNA reads TGTGCCAGCAGCCTGACTAGCGGGAGGGTTAATGAGCAGTTCTTC.

This chain joins TRBV7-8 and TRBJ2-2; D is unresolved. The germline V gene has CDR1 SGHVS and CDR2 FQNEAQ. There are 15 residues in the CDR3. Trimming shortened V by 5 bases and J by 5 bases, and 15 bases separated the two germline ends. DNA for the CDR3: TGTGCCAGCAGCACCGCGTTAATAGTTACCGGGGAGCTGTTTTTT. The encoded protein is CASSTALIVTGELFF.

This chain connects TRBV19 to TRBJ1-1; 8 bases agree with TRBD1. The V and J ends lost 1 base and 4 bases, in that order; junction bases with no gene match: 2. CDR1 and CDR2 (germline): LNHDA, SQIVND (reference sequence). The CDR3 consists of 14 residues. The CDR3 here is CASSIGGTGTEAFF. The DNA of the CDR3 is TGTGCCAGTAGTATAGGTGGGACAGGCACTGAAGCTTTCTTT.

The gene calls are TRBV5-1 and TRBJ2-1, with 10 bases identical to TRBD2. The CDR3 loop spans 15 amino acids. Germline assignment: CDR1 SGHRS and CDR2 YFSETQ. With V trimmed by 2 bases and J by 4 bases, 3 bases remained unmatched. The CDR3 spells CASSLSGGAYNEQFF. In DNA form, the CDR3 reads TGCGCCAGCAGCTTAAGCGGGGGGGCTTACAATGAGCAGTTCTTC.

The chain couples TRBV2 to TRBJ1-4, with D maybe TRBD1 (5 bases). This CDR3 has 14 amino acids. Germline CDR1 is SNHLY and CDR2 is FYNNEI. V lost 3 bases and J lost 3, with 8 bases in between. This CDR3 reads CASSDRDANEKLFF. The CDR3, as DNA: TGTGCCAGCAGTGACAGGGATGCTAATGAAAAACTGTTTTTT. Drawing the rest from reference TRBV2 and TRBJ1-4, the complete variable domain is EPEVTQTPSHQVTQMGQEVILRCVPISNHLYFYWYRQILGQKVEFLVSFYNNEISEKSEIFDDQFSVERPDGSNFTLKIRSTKLEDSAMYFCASSDRDANEKLFFGSGTQLSVL.